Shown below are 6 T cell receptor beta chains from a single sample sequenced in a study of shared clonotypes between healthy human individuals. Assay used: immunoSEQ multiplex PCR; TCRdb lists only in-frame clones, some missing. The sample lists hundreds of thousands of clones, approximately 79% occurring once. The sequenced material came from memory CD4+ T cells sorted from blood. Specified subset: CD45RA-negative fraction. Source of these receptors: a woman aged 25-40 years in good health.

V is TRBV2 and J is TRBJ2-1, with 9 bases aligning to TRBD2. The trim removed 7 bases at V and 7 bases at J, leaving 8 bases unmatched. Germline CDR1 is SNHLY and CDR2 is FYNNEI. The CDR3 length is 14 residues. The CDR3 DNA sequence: TGTGCCAGCACCCTCGGACTAGCGAGAAATGAGCAGTTCTTC. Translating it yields CASTLGLARNEQFF.

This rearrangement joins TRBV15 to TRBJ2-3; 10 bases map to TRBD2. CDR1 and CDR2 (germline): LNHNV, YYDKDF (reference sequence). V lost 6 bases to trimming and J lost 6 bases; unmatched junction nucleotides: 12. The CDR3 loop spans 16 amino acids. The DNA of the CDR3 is TGTGCCACCAGTACCAGGACTAGCGGTGCCCTGGATACGCAGTATTTT. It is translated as CATSTRTSGALDTQYF.

CDR3 loop: CASRTQGGVNEQFF. The CDR3 nucleotides read TGTGCCAGCAGGACTCAAGGGGGGGTCAATGAGCAGTTCTTC. V gene TRBV2 combines with J gene TRBJ2-1; a possible D gene is TRBD2 (7 bases). The CDR3 sequence is 14 residues long. Trimming cost V 6 bases and J 6 bases, with 15 bases left between them. Looked up from germline, CDR1 is SNHLY and CDR2 is FYNNEI.

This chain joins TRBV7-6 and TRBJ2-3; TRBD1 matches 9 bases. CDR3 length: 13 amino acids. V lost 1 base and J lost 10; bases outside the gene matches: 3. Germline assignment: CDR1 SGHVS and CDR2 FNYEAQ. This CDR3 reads CASSLEGQGAQYF. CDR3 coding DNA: TGTGCCAGCAGCTTAGAGGGACAGGGAGCGCAGTATTTT.

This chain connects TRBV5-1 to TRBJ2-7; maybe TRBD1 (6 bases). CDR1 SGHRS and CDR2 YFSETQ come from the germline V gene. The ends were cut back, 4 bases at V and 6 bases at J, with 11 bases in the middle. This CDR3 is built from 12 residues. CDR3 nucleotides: TGCGCCAGCAGCCCTACAGGGTTCGAGCAGTACTTC. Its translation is CASSPTGFEQYF.

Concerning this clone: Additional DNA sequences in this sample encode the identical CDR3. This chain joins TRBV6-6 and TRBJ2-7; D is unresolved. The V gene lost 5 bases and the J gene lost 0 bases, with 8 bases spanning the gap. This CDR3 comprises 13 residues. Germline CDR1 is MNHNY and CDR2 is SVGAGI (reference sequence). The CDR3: CASSPGGSYEQYF. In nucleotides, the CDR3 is TGTGCCAGCAGTCCGGGCGGCTCCTACGAGCAGTACTTC.